This TCR beta chain was found in a study of human T cells and chemical hapten exposure (dated by TCRdb to about 2021). About the full investigation: For sensitization, 2% DPC in acetone was applied to a roughly 2 cm by roughly 2 cm area of upper inner arm skin. Patients additionally received weekly therapeutic DPC doses to the scalp throughout the approximately 25-week study period. Patch testing was done on the upper back using Finn chambers containing 0.01% DPC, and results were scored after 6 days according to International Contact Dermatitis Research Group standards. Alopecia areata with under or over 50% scalp involvement, alopecia totalis and alopecia universalis were represented in the patient cohort, which was mostly female. Libraries were pooled for sequencing, and variation in per-sample TCR yields was attributed mainly to small differences in library volumes within the pool. This study followed changes in the peripheral blood TCR repertoire in vivo during primary and secondary sensitization of alopecia patients to the hapten diphenylcyclopropenone (DPC). Blood was sampled from patients pre-sensitization (week 0) and at 2, 6 and about 24 weeks after DPC sensitization. Blood for TCR sequencing was provided by twenty-nine alopecia patients at one to four time points (pre-sensitization, 2, 6 and 24 weeks).

Taken with the paper, the label for time point translates to: pre-sensitization, week 0. Reading the label with the study, this specimen's treatment or condition is: therapeutic diphenylcyclopropenone sensitization with weekly scalp DPC. At every patch-test visit, the blood draw took place before the patch test was put on. Patients were eligible if aged 18 to 70, diagnosed with alopecia and judged suitable for DPC therapy, and pregnant patients were excluded. Total RNA was extracted from unfractionated whole blood collected in Tempus Blood RNA tubes. This clonotype showed up just a few times. It lacks a known antigen. Within one base of it there is no much larger clone, and no base qualities were kept. Libraries came from RACE. The sample was run on a NextSeq 500. During library preparation, unique molecular identifiers were attached to individual cDNA molecules so that TCRs could be counted quantitatively and reproducibly. From each blood RNA sample, both TCR alpha and TCR beta chains were sequenced. Processing in the source paper ran as follows. The median number of TCRs per sample was roughly 98,000, ranging from about 23,224 to 700,000. V, J and CDR3 annotation of the TCR reads was performed with the Decombinator software suite. For the PS versus PT1 abundance plots, all samples were subsampled to the same number of TCRs (28,000). TCRs were defined as expanded if absent before sensitization and observed at least eight times at the 2-week time point. TCRdb cleaned the public reads at Q25 with fastp, built clones with MiXCR and kept in-frame beta chains. Entries that share a CDR3 protein sequence are merged under the most common genes and DNA. The V and J calls here are based on TCRdb, not the publication. This sample holds a few hundred thousand distinct CDR3 sequences; about 8.1% were observed only once. The ten largest clones add up to 2% to 2.5% of the sample.

What the study reported, not specific to this receptor: The number of TCRs above 1 in 1000 frequency did not change with DPC sensitization; there was no evidence of global repertoire structure alterations. Because every patient had alopecia, a presumed autoimmune disease, the patients' immune response might differ from that of healthy individuals. Patch test score was positively correlated with the number of PT1 expanded TCRs, with significance at thresholds 8, 16 and 32 but not at 4. After repeated subsampling, the strength of the expansion versus patch-test correlation and the threshold at which it became significant changed. Expanded TCRs formed significantly more large CDR3 similarity clusters than pre-sensitization or healthy control sets, consistent with antigen-driven responses.

The germline V gene gives CDR1 as MNHEY and CDR2 as SVGEGT. The CDR3, cysteine through phenylalanine, is 16 amino acids long. Of all the DNA, just the CDR3 is kept, 48 bases in frame from base 1. After removal of 6 bases from V and 0 bases from J, the junction retains 7 bases not matched to a gene. The sequence came from a woman in her thirties or forties with alopecia areata. Some clones in this sample may be carry-over from other donors' samples. The sample in question was whole blood, obtained in connection with sensitization to the hapten diphenylcyclopropenone (DPC). The rearrangement combines TRBV6-2 or TRBV6-3 with TRBJ2-3, with 9 junctional bases fitting TRBD2. The CDR3 protein: CASSPGLALSTDTQYF. The DNA sequence follows: TGTGCCAGCAGCCCCGGACTAGCGTTGAGCACAGATACGCAGTATTTT.